The 29 T cell receptor beta chains below all came from one sample that was sequenced in a study of CD8+CD57+ T cells in acquired aplastic anemia. By flow cytometry, patients selected for sequencing had shown an expansion of CD8+CD57+ cells. Researchers used genomic DNA as the template to profile TCR beta VDJ and CDR3. MiXCR, run by TCRdb on the reads, gives a single entry per CDR3 protein. There are around 150,000 distinct CDR3 sequences in the sample; 47% occur only once, and approximately 3% lies in the top ten. Sequenced: sorted CD4+, CD8+, or CD8+CD57+ T cells (not recorded which) from PBMCs. These receptors were taken from a human donor with aplastic anemia.

The sample holds one count of this clonotype. The chain joins TRBV5-4 to TRBJ1-2, with no clear D. The germline V gene has CDR1 SGHNT and CDR2 YYREEE (reference sequence). There are 15 residues in the CDR3. Trimming cost V 0 bases and J 1 base, with 10 bases left between them. In nucleotides, the CDR3 is TGTGCCAGCAGCTTGGCCTGGGGTAGTAACTATGGCTACACCTTC. Protein: CASSLAWGSNYGYTF.

The CDR3: CASSLEYDRVDEQYF. In DNA, the CDR3 is TGTGCCAGCAGCTTAGAATACGACAGGGTGGACGAGCAGTACTTC. The V call is TRBV7-6, the J call TRBJ2-7, with 7 positions matching TRBD1. The CDR3 contains 15 residues. J gave up 5 bases and V 1 base, and 8 bases lay outside the gene matches. Germline values: CDR1 SGHVS, CDR2 FNYEAQ.

A few counts support this clonotype. V usage is TRBV10-1 and J usage is TRBJ2-3; D might be TRBD1 or TRBD2, each matching 6 bases. CDR3 size: 16 residues. V lost 6 bases and J 3 bases, leaving 19 bases between the germline ends. Looked up from germline, CDR1 is WNHNN and CDR2 is SYGVQD (reference sequence). In nucleotides, the CDR3 is TGCGCCAGCAGGGGAGGAGGCAGGGGTTGGACAGATACGCAGTATTTT. Protein sequence: CASRGGGRGWTDTQYF.

There are many counts of this clonotype. CDR3 DNA: TGTGCCACCACAGGGACCACAGATACGCAGTATTTT. This sequence encodes CATTGTTDTQYF. The chain carries TRBV28 and TRBJ2-3; D is perhaps TRBD1 (6 bases). V lost 10 bases and J 2 bases, leaving 10 bases between the germline ends. The CDR3 consists of 12 residues. Germline V gives CDR1 MDHEN, CDR2 SYDVKM. The variable domain in full, with the rest retrieved from reference TRBV28 and TRBJ2-3, is DVKVTQSSRYLVKRTGEKVFLECVQDMDHENMFWYRQDPGLGLRLIYFSYDVKMKEKGDIPEGYSVSREKKERFSLILESASTNQTSMYLCATTGTTDTQYFGPGTRLTVL.

The chain is built from TRBV24-1 and TRBJ2-1, with TRBD2 matching 11 bases. Germline CDR1 and CDR2: KGHDR and SFDVKD. V dropped 9 bases and J dropped 7; count of bases not matched to a gene: 13. This CDR3 contains 16 residues. Here the CDR3 reads CATSSPLAGAGNEQFF. In DNA, the CDR3 is TGTGCCACCTCAAGCCCACTAGCGGGAGCGGGGAATGAGCAGTTCTTC.

This clonotype was observed many times. This chain links TRBV5-1 with TRBJ1-2; D is perhaps TRBD1 (6 bases). This CDR3 spans 15 amino acids. V was clipped by 4 bases and J by 2 bases, with 15 bases between them. Looked up from germline, CDR1 is SGHRS and CDR2 is YFSETQ. CDR3 in DNA: TGCGCCAGCAGCGTAGGACAGAATCCAAACTATGGCTACACCTTC. Protein product: CASSVGQNPNYGYTF.

For this clonotype: A much larger clone differs by one base, so this may be a read error. The CDR3 nucleotides read TGTGCCGCCCAAAGGACTAGCGGGATGAATGAGCAGTTCTTC. Protein: CAAQRTSGMNEQFF. The V gene is TRBV19, the J gene TRBJ2-1, with 12 bases aligning to TRBD2. Germline CDR1 and CDR2: LNHDA and SQIVND (reference sequence). V trimming: 11 bases; J trimming: 7 bases; junction bases outside the gene matches: 9. The CDR3 is 14 amino acids.

This clonotype was detected many times. The rearrangement links TRBV7-3 to TRBJ2-2, with D perhaps matching TRBD1 or TRBD2 (5 bases each). V shed 3 bases and J shed 6 bases, with 14 bases lying between them. The CDR3 has 15 residues. Germline V gene lookup returns CDR1 SGHTA and CDR2 FQGTGA. Written as DNA, the CDR3 is TGTGCCAGCAGCTTGGGGCCAGGAGGATCCGGGGAGCTGTTTTTT. Translated, it gives CASSLGPGGSGELFF.

The gene calls are TRBV2 and TRBJ2-3; 9 positions agree with TRBD2. Germline lookup yields CDR1 SNHLY and CDR2 FYNNEI. The V segment lost 9 bases and the J segment 4 bases; nucleotides outside the gene matches: 5. The CDR3 has 13 amino acids. The CDR3 nucleotides read TGTGCCAGGCGGGGGGGCCTGTCAGATACGCAGTATTTT. Its protein product is CARRGGLSDTQYF.

This chain links TRBV10-3 with TRBJ2-3, with TRBD1 identical over 8 bases. With 8 bases clipped from V and 4 bases from J, the junction kept 8 bases outside the gene matches. The CDR3 spans 14 residues. Germline V CDR1 and CDR2: ENHRY, SYGVKD. This chain's CDR3 is CAIRPGQAPDTQYF. Here the CDR3 DNA reads TGTGCCATCCGACCGGGACAGGCACCAGATACGCAGTATTTT.

The chain links TRBV10-3 to TRBJ1-5; D perhaps matches TRBD1 (5 bases). Trimming left V 8 bases short and J 5 bases short, with 13 bases between. CDR1 and CDR2 (germline): ENHRY, SYGVKD. The CDR3 covers 13 residues. Here the CDR3 DNA reads TGTGCCATCCGGATGGGGGTCGATCAGCCCCAGCATTTT. This codes for CAIRMGVDQPQHF.

This clonotype was seen more than once but under ten times. The chain joins TRBV24-1 to TRBJ2-2; D uncertain. Germline CDR1 and CDR2: KGHDR and SFDVKD. This CDR3 is built from 11 residues. Trimming stripped 10 bases from V and 2 bases from J, with 4 bases between. The CDR3 nucleotides read TGTGCCACAAGTAACACCGGGGAGCTGTTTTTT. This sequence encodes CATSNTGELFF.

The chain combines TRBV24-1 with TRBJ2-1; the match to TRBD2 covers 9 bases. The CDR3 contains 17 residues. Germline V gives CDR1 KGHDR, CDR2 SFDVKD. V gave up 5 bases and J gave up 5 bases; unmatched junction bases: 12. CDR3 loop: CATSVLLASGEDNEQFF. CDR3 sequence (DNA): TGTGCCACCAGTGTCCTTTTGGCTAGCGGGGAGGACAATGAGCAGTTCTTC.

The chain links TRBV19 to TRBJ2-5; D gene unclear. Germline CDR1 LNHDA, CDR2 SQIVND (reference sequence). V was pared by 3 bases and J by 8 bases, with 13 bases between. The CDR3 consists of 13 residues. The CDR3 DNA follows: TGTGCCAGTAGTATCGGTAGCTTGGGCACCCAGTACTTC. Its protein product is CASSIGSLGTQYF.

The chain is built from TRBV15 and TRBJ1-6; D not resolved. V dropped 0 bases and J dropped 7 bases, with 7 bases sitting between them. The CDR3 totals 14 residues. Germline CDR1 LNHNV, CDR2 YYDKDF (reference sequence). The CDR3 sequence is CATSRDRPNSPLHF. DNA of the CDR3: TGTGCCACCAGCAGAGATCGACCCAATTCACCCCTCCACTTT.

About this clonotype itself: A read error may account for a junction end that differs from germline. This chain connects TRBV19 to TRBJ1-4; weak D call: TRBD1 (6 bases). CDR3 length: 13 amino acids. Germline values: CDR1 LNHDA, CDR2 SQIVND (reference sequence). The DNA for the CDR3 is TGTGCCAGTAGTTCAACAGGGTATGAAAAACCGTTTTTT. It codes for CASSSTGYEKPFF.

This chain links TRBV11-2 with TRBJ1-5; maybe TRBD1 (5 bases). V lost 10 bases and J lost 5, with 24 bases in between. Germline-derived CDR1 and CDR2 are SGHAT and FQNNGV. CDR3 length equals 16 residues. The DNA of the CDR3 is TGTGCCACCAGTGTAGGAACGCAGGGCGCGTATCAGCCCCAGCATTTT. Amino acids: CATSVGTQGAYQPQHF. Supplemented by reference TRBV11-2 and TRBJ1-5, the full variable domain reads EAGVAQSPRYKIIEKRQSVAFWCNPISGHATLYWYQQILGQGPKLLIQFQNNGVVDDSQLPKDRFSAERLKGVDSTLKIQPAKLEDSAVYLCATSVGTQGAYQPQHFGDGTRLSIL.

The CDR3 bases are TGTGCCAGCAGCTTATCGGTCCACGACAGGGCCCAGAGGTCCCTCCACTTT. It specifies CASSLSVHDRAQRSLHF. The rearrangement links TRBV7-3 to TRBJ1-6; 7 positions match TRBD1. Germline lookup yields CDR1 SGHTA and CDR2 FQGTGA. The CDR3 spans 17 residues. V shed 2 bases, J shed 14 bases, and the junction held 18 bases outside the gene matches.

This clonotype has only a few counts. The rearrangement links TRBV28 to TRBJ2-2; 13 bases agree with TRBD2. This CDR3 region has 15 residues. The ends lost 4 bases at V and 5 bases at J; junction bases unmatched: 1. CDR1 and CDR2 from the germline V gene are MDHEN and SYDVKM. CDR3 nucleotides: TGTGCCAGCAGTTCGGGACTAGCGGGAACCGGGGAGCTGTTTTTT. Translation gives CASSSGLAGTGELFF.

This chain uses TRBV6-2 or TRBV6-3 with TRBJ2-3; 8 positions match TRBD2. V lost 0 bases to trimming and J lost 5 bases; unmatched junction nucleotides: 13. Germline V gene lookup returns CDR1 MNHEY and CDR2 SVGEGT. The CDR3 extends over 18 amino acids. The CDR3 is CASSYSPAAGVREDTQYF. Here the CDR3 DNA reads TGTGCCAGCAGTTACTCCCCCGCAGCGGGAGTTCGGGAAGATACGCAGTATTTT.

The chain recombines TRBV15 with TRBJ2-3, with 8 bases fitting TRBD2. After removal of 0 bases from V and 4 bases from J, the junction contained 3 bases not matched to a gene. In germline, CDR1 is LNHNV, CDR2 YYDKDF (reference sequence). The CDR3 spans 15 residues. CDR3: CATSRDRLAPDTQYF. In DNA, the CDR3 is TGTGCCACCAGCAGAGATCGACTAGCGCCAGATACGCAGTATTTT. Supplemented by reference TRBV15 and TRBJ2-3, the full variable domain reads DAMVIQNPRYQVTQFGKPVTLSCSQTLNHNVMYWYQQKSSQAPKLLFHYYDKDFNNEADTPDNFQSRRPNTSFCFLDIRSPGLGDTAMYLCATSRDRLAPDTQYFGPGTRLTVL.

This clonotype was detected ten times or more. The rearrangement links TRBV7-9 to TRBJ1-1; no clear D. This CDR3 is built from 12 residues. Deletions cut 8 bases from V and 3 bases from J, with 10 bases between. Germline V gene sequence: CDR1 SEHNR, CDR2 FQNEAQ (reference sequence). CDR3 sequence: CASGLTHTEAFF. The CDR3 DNA follows: TGTGCCAGCGGTCTGACCCACACTGAAGCTTTCTTT. Full variable domain (remainder filled in from reference TRBV7-9 and TRBJ1-1): DTGVSQNPRHKITKRGQNVTFRCDPISEHNRLYWYRQTLGQGPEFLTYFQNEAQLEKSRLLSDRFSAERPKGSFSTLEIQRTEQGDSAMYLCASGLTHTEAFFGQGTRLTVV.

Only one count was recorded for this clonotype. The V and J genes are TRBV10-3 and TRBJ1-4, with 9 bases identical to TRBD1. This CDR3 is built from 15 residues. Germline-derived CDR1 and CDR2 are ENHRY and SYGVKD. V dropped 5 bases and J dropped 7; count of bases not matched to a gene: 8. The CDR3 is CAISRTGTGSEKLFF. The CDR3 DNA reads as TGTGCCATCAGTAGGACCGGGACAGGGAGTGAAAAACTGTTTTTT.

This clonotype was observed at least ten times. This sequence joins TRBV19 and TRBJ2-1; 7 nucleotides align to TRBD2. Germline V gives CDR1 LNHDA, CDR2 SQIVND (reference sequence). V trimming: 3 bases; J trimming: 10 bases; junction bases outside the gene matches: 12. CDR3 length: 15 amino acids. The CDR3 bases are TGTGCCAGTAGTATCGCCCTGGGGAGGGCGAGGGAGCAGTTCTTC. Protein: CASSIALGRAREQFF.

This clonotype was picked up many times. This sequence joins TRBV12-3 or TRBV12-4 and TRBJ2-4; 7 bases agree with TRBD2. The CDR3 is 12 amino acids. Trimming took 3 bases from V and 8 from J; bases not matched to a gene: 1. CDR3 sequence: CASSFGGDIQYF. The CDR3 DNA reads TGTGCCAGCAGTTTTGGGGGGGACATTCAGTACTTC.

Note on this clonotype: A much larger clone sits a single nucleotide away, making a read error possible. Lacking the conserved final phenylalanine or tryptophan, this CDR3 likely reflects a read error. This rearrangement joins TRBV6-1 to TRBJ1-2, with D maybe TRBD1 (5 bases). The CDR3 covers 13 residues. The germline gives CDR1 MNHNS, CDR2 SASEGT. V lost 7 bases, J lost 4 bases, and 13 bases lay in between. The CDR3 sequence: CASIAGPSYGYTL. CDR3 in DNA: TGTGCCAGCATTGCGGGACCTTCCTATGGCTACACCCTC.

This clonotype turned up a few times. The V and J genes are TRBV4-3 and TRBJ2-2, with D possibly being TRBD1 (5 bases). The CDR3 contains 15 residues. With 1 base removed from V and 0 bases from J, the gap between germline ends came to 6 bases. Germline V gene sequence: CDR1 LGHNA, CDR2 YSLEER. Here the CDR3 reads CASSQGRANTGELFF. CDR3 nucleotides: TGCGCCAGCAGCCAAGGCAGGGCGAACACCGGGGAGCTGTTTTTT.

This clonotype occurred many times. The rearrangement uses TRBV7-2 and TRBJ2-2; D is uncertain. V was pared by 0 bases and J by 2 bases, with 7 bases between. CDR3 length: 15 residues. CDR1 is SGHTA, CDR2 FQGNSA, per germline. The CDR3 spells CASSLAGPNTGELFF. CDR3 bases: TGTGCCAGCAGCTTAGCTGGTCCCAACACCGGGGAGCTGTTTTTT.

As for this clonotype: The germline gene is not matched at one end of the junction; a read error may be the cause. The chain recombines TRBV5-1 with TRBJ2-4, with a possible D match to TRBD2 (6 bases). Germline lookup yields CDR1 SGHRS and CDR2 YFSETQ. The CDR3 has 14 amino acids. The CDR3 is CASSLIPGGNLQYF. In DNA form, the CDR3 reads TGCGCCAGCAGCTTGATACCCGGGGGAAACCTTCAGTACTTC.